A single sample gave rise to the 28 T cell receptor beta chains below, sequenced in a study of vaccination effects on CD4 cells after COVID-19. These receptors have no known antigen. The authors isolated CD4+ T cells after about eleven days of culture. Between March and December 2020, the person had a SARS-CoV-2 infection that PCR confirmed. Subjects were given two BNT162b2 or mRNA-1273 vaccine doses. Profiling relied on immunoSEQ multiplex PCR, and the TCRdb table lists in-frame clones only, not all of them. Here the sample spans tens of thousands of clones, 65% to 75% being singletons. Sequenced here: CD4+ T cells from PBMCs cultured without peptide, sampled after COVID-19 vaccination. The receptors here all came from a human donor who had a prior SARS-CoV-2 infection.

The chain carries TRBV5-4 and TRBJ2-2; weak D call: TRBD2 (6 bases). The CDR3 spans 14 residues. From germline, CDR1 is SGHNT and CDR2 YYREEE (reference sequence). V lost 3 bases and J 5 bases, leaving 11 bases between the germline ends. The CDR3 here is CASSSVLATGELFF. The CDR3 nucleotides are TGTGCCAGCAGCTCGGTACTAGCAACCGGGGAGCTGTTTTTT. Together with reference TRBV5-4 and TRBJ2-2, the CDR3 gives the full variable domain: ETGVTQSPTHLIKTRGQQVTLRCSSQSGHNTVSWYQQALGQGPQFIFQYYREEENGRGNFPPRFSGLQFPNYSSELNVNALELDDSALYLCASSSVLATGELFFGEGSRLTVL.

The chain links TRBV10-3 to TRBJ2-7, with 7 bases fitting TRBD1. CDR1 ENHRY and CDR2 SYGVKD come from the germline V gene. V shed 5 bases and J 3 bases; nucleotides not matched to a gene: 4. The CDR3 is made up of 13 amino acids. CDR3 DNA: TGTGCCATCAGTACGGGACAGAACTACGAGCAGTACTTC. Translation: CAISTGQNYEQYF.

This clone appeared a few times. The rearrangement uses TRBV2 and TRBJ1-6, with D uncertain. Germline-derived CDR1 and CDR2 are SNHLY and FYNNEI. The CDR3 is 11 amino acids. Trimming cost V 9 bases and J 11 bases, with 11 bases left between them. CDR3 sequence: CASDGGAPLHF. The DNA for the CDR3 is TGTGCCAGTGATGGCGGGGCACCCCTCCACTTT.

This clone has only a few counts. The CDR3 bases are TGTGCCAGCAGCCACCTCCGGGCCGGAGATGTGAACACTGAAGCTTTCTTT. Amino acid sequence: CASSHLRAGDVNTEAFF. The J gene is TRBJ1-1, the V gene TRBV7-9; D unresolved. The V gene lost 5 bases and the J gene lost 0 bases, with 19 bases spanning the gap. The germline gives CDR1 SEHNR, CDR2 FQNEAQ (reference sequence). CDR3 length: 17 residues.

The chain has TRBV2 and TRBJ2-7; 9 nucleotides match TRBD1. The CDR3 has 12 amino acids. CDR1 and CDR2 from the germline V gene are SNHLY and FYNNEI. V trimming: 3 bases; J trimming: 6 bases; junction bases outside the gene matches: 0. In DNA, the CDR3 is TGTGCCAGCAGTGAGACAGGGGGCGAGCAGTACTTC. This gives the protein CASSETGGEQYF.

The gene calls are TRBV7-2 and TRBJ1-1, with 8 bases aligning to TRBD1. CDR3 size: 15 residues. Germline-derived CDR1 and CDR2 are SGHTA and FQGNSA. J gave up 1 base and V 2 bases, and 3 bases lay outside the gene matches. Here the CDR3 reads CASSLLGTGNTEAFF. The CDR3 DNA is TGTGCCAGCAGCTTACTAGGGACAGGGAACACTGAAGCTTTCTTT.

The chain links TRBV10-3 to TRBJ2-3; TRBD1 aligns across 11 bases. The germline V gene encodes CDR1 ENHRY and CDR2 SYGVKD. The CDR3 runs 16 residues. V was clipped by 10 bases and J by 2 bases; unmatched bases: 11. In nucleotides, the CDR3 is TGTGCCACCACATCCGGGACAGGGGGTCCCACAGATACGCAGTATTTT. Translated, it gives CATTSGTGGPTDTQYF.

This chain links TRBV5-1 with TRBJ2-1, with 13 bases fitting TRBD2. V lost 0 bases and J lost 2; bases outside the gene matches: 2. Germline V gene sequence: CDR1 SGHRS, CDR2 YFSETQ. This CDR3 region has 17 residues. The CDR3 is CASSLVTSGGPYNEQFF. The DNA of the CDR3 is TGCGCCAGCAGCTTGGTGACTAGCGGGGGGCCCTACAATGAGCAGTTCTTC.

J is TRBJ2-7 and V is TRBV7-3; D is unclear. The germline V gene has CDR1 SGHTA and CDR2 FQGTGA. The ends were cut back, 2 bases at V and 3 bases at J, with 14 bases in the middle. CDR3 length: 15 amino acids. Here the CDR3 DNA reads TGTGCCAGCAGCTTATTCTCGACTGGATACTACGAGCAGTACTTC. Translating it yields CASSLFSTGYYEQYF.

The chain has TRBV7-3 and TRBJ2-1, with TRBD2 matching 10 bases. V shed 4 bases, J shed 8 bases, and the junction held 8 bases outside the gene matches. The germline V gene encodes CDR1 SGHTA and CDR2 FQGTGA. CDR3 length: 15 residues. The CDR3 nucleotides read TGTGCCAGCAGCTCGCTAGCGGGAGTGGTGGATGAGCAGTTCTTC. Translating it yields CASSSLAGVVDEQFF.

Only one count was recorded for this clone. The chain carries TRBV11-2 and TRBJ2-1; 7 bases are shared with TRBD2. The CDR3 has 14 amino acids. The germline gives CDR1 SGHAT, CDR2 FQNNGV. Unmatched junction bases numbered 1, after V lost 1 base and J lost 4 bases. CDR3 coding DNA: TGTGCCAGCAGCTTAGCGGGGGGTTACAATGAGCAGTTCTTC. It encodes CASSLAGGYNEQFF.

This clone has just a few counts. This rearrangement joins TRBV5-1 to TRBJ2-1; D gene uncertain. V lost 0 bases, J lost 2 bases, and 3 bases lay in between. This CDR3 region has 13 residues. Germline CDR1 reads SGHRS; CDR2 reads YFSETQ. This chain's CDR3 is CASSLGTYNEQFF. In DNA form, the CDR3 reads TGCGCCAGCAGCTTGGGGACCTACAATGAGCAGTTCTTC.

The V call is TRBV4-2, the J call TRBJ2-3, with no clear D. Trimming took 4 bases from V and 2 from J, leaving 13 bases between them. The CDR3 spans 15 residues. Germline V gives CDR1 LGHNA, CDR2 YNFKEQ. CDR3: CASSPNPTLTDTQYF. Here the CDR3 DNA reads TGTGCCAGCAGCCCAAACCCCACTCTCACAGATACGCAGTATTTT.

The chain recombines TRBV7-2 with TRBJ2-3, with 7 bases aligning to TRBD2. V shed 8 bases, J shed 3 bases, and the junction held 5 bases outside the gene matches. Germline V lookup: CDR1 SGHTA, CDR2 FQGNSA. The CDR3 covers 13 residues. CDR3: CASEKRGTDTQYF. CDR3 DNA: TGTGCCAGCGAAAAGCGGGGAACAGATACGCAGTATTTT.

This chain uses TRBV7-9 with TRBJ1-3; perhaps TRBD1 as D (6 bases). The germline V and J ends were trimmed by 5 bases and 0 bases, with 23 bases remaining between them. This CDR3 comprises 19 residues. The germline gives CDR1 SEHNR, CDR2 FQNEAQ (reference sequence). The CDR3 sequence: CASSTYRDLDAFSGNTIYF. CDR3 DNA: TGTGCCAGCAGCACTTACAGGGATCTGGATGCGTTCTCTGGAAACACCATATATTTT.

The chain joins TRBV6-1 to TRBJ2-7; 10 positions agree with TRBD2. This CDR3 region has 17 residues. Germline V gene sequence: CDR1 MNHNS, CDR2 SASEGT. V trimming: 4 bases; J trimming: 2 bases; junction bases outside the gene matches: 11. CDR3 sequence: CASSGRLAGTITYEQYF. Written as DNA, the CDR3 is TGTGCCAGCAGTGGGAGACTAGCGGGTACAATTACCTACGAGCAGTACTTC.

The chain links TRBV27 to TRBJ2-3; the match to TRBD2 covers 10 bases. CDR1 and CDR2 (germline): MNHEY, SMNVEV (reference sequence). V lost 3 bases and J lost 3; bases outside the gene matches: 6. The CDR3 has 16 amino acids. CDR3 DNA: TGTGCCAGCAGTTTCCGAGCGGGGGGGAGGACAGATACGCAGTATTTT. Translating it yields CASSFRAGGRTDTQYF.

The gene calls are TRBV15 and TRBJ1-1; D unclear. The V and J ends lost 0 bases and 8 bases respectively, with 16 bases between them. The CDR3 length is 15 residues. In germline, CDR1 is LNHNV, CDR2 YYDKDF (reference sequence). The CDR3 DNA reads TGTGCCACCAGCAGAGATCTCCCTGGCCTCGGGGAAGCTTTCTTT. It is translated as CATSRDLPGLGEAFF.

The V gene is TRBV7-2, the J gene TRBJ2-5; the D gene could be TRBD1 or TRBD2 (5 bases each). The germline gives CDR1 SGHTA, CDR2 FQGNSA. The length of the CDR3 is 13 residues. Trimming stripped 6 bases from V and 1 base from J, with 9 bases between. The CDR3 DNA sequence: TGTGCCAGCAGGCCCGGGGCCCAAGAGACCCAGTACTTC. Translated, it gives CASRPGAQETQYF.

Written as DNA, the CDR3 is TGTGCCAGCAGCGGAAGAAGTGGGGGGAACTATGGCTACACCTTC. Amino acids: CASSGRSGGNYGYTF. This chain links TRBV9 with TRBJ1-2; D may be TRBD1 (5 bases). Trimming left V 3 bases short and J 2 bases short, with 14 bases between. The CDR3 covers 15 residues. Germline V gene data show CDR1 as SGDLS and CDR2 as YYNGEE.

The V and J genes are TRBV7-9 and TRBJ2-5; 7 bases agree with TRBD2. Germline lookup yields CDR1 SEHNR and CDR2 FQNEAQ (reference sequence). The CDR3 contains 16 residues. After removal of 3 bases from V and 4 bases from J, the junction contained 11 bases not matched to a gene. CDR3 in amino acids: CASSFGRRTRRETQYF. The CDR3 DNA reads as TGTGCCAGCAGCTTCGGGAGGCGGACCCGCCGAGAGACCCAGTACTTC.

The chain uses TRBV7-9 and TRBJ2-3, with 7 bases that match TRBD2. Trimming cost V 5 bases and J 6 bases; bases outside gene matches: 8. The CDR3 covers 14 residues. From germline, CDR1 is SEHNR and CDR2 FQNEAQ (reference sequence). The CDR3 sequence: CASSPPGGLDTQYF. CDR3 nucleotides: TGTGCCAGCAGCCCCCCGGGGGGACTCGATACGCAGTATTTT.

The chain carries TRBV12-5 and TRBJ1-1; 8 bases match TRBD1. J gave up 11 bases and V 5 bases, and 7 bases lay outside the gene matches. Germline lookup yields CDR1 LGHNT and CDR2 FRNRAP. The CDR3 totals 12 residues. The chain's CDR3 is CASGPGGGWAFF. CDR3 bases: TGTGCTAGTGGTCCAGGGGGCGGGTGGGCTTTCTTT.

The chain links TRBV30 to TRBJ1-5; weak D call: TRBD1 (5 bases). The CDR3 contains 14 residues. The germline V and J ends were trimmed by 3 bases and 0 bases, with 9 bases remaining between them. Germline loops: CDR1 GTSNPN, CDR2 SVGIG (reference sequence). This CDR3 is CAWRQGNSNQPQHF. CDR3 DNA: TGTGCCTGGAGGCAGGGAAATAGCAATCAGCCCCAGCATTTT.

The rearrangement links TRBV18 to TRBJ1-2; 9 positions agree with TRBD1. Unmatched junction bases numbered 8, after V lost 4 bases and J lost 5 bases. The CDR3 is 15 amino acids. Germline lookup yields CDR1 KGHSH and CDR2 LQKENI. CDR3: CASSRGPGQGYGYTF. In nucleotides, the CDR3 is TGTGCCAGCTCACGGGGCCCGGGACAGGGATATGGCTACACCTTC.

V is TRBV19 and J is TRBJ1-2, with D possibly TRBD1 on 5 matching bases. Per the germline V gene, CDR1 is LNHDA and CDR2 is SQIVND (reference sequence). The CDR3 runs to 17 residues. Trimming cost V 11 bases and J 5 bases, with 30 bases left between them. The CDR3 loop reads CAAAPHRWQGLRYGYTF. CDR3 DNA: TGTGCCGCGGCCCCCCATAGATGGCAGGGTTTGCGGTATGGCTACACCTTC.

On this clone: This specimen includes other DNA sequences encoding the same CDR3. The rearrangement joins TRBV12-3 or TRBV12-4 to TRBJ2-5; D not certain. Trimming left V 5 bases short and J 4 bases short, with 8 bases between. The CDR3 extends over 12 amino acids. Written as DNA, the CDR3 is TGTGCCAGCAGTCCCGTTCGAGAGACCCAGTACTTC. Its protein is CASSPVRETQYF.

The table lists this clone with a few counts. This chain links TRBV24-1 with TRBJ1-2, with D possibly matching TRBD1 (5 bases). This CDR3 comprises 15 residues. Germline V gene sequence: CDR1 KGHDR, CDR2 SFDVKD. V gave up 0 bases and J gave up 7 bases, with 14 bases separating them. CDR3 protein: CATSDLQGGKGGYTF. CDR3 coding DNA: TGTGCCACCAGTGATTTGCAGGGAGGGAAGGGTGGCTACACCTTC.